Below are 3 T cell receptor beta chains sequenced from a single sample in a study of cytomegalovirus exposure and HLA in healthy donors. The PCR employed 60 Vbeta primers together with 13 Jbeta primers. The assay was immunoSEQ multiplex PCR, and TCRdb's table has in-frame clones only and misses some. The sample holds 150,000 or so clones, roughly 9.7% seen once. Sequenced: PBMCs. The source of these receptors is a man aged 45-65 years in good health and CMV-seronegative.

This clone was seen more than once but under ten times. V gene TRBV13 combines with J gene TRBJ1-1, with TRBD1 identical over 7 bases. This CDR3 is 15 amino acids long. Germline V CDR1 and CDR2: PRHDT, FYEKMQ (reference sequence). Germline trimming cut 5 bases from V and 1 base from J; bases unmatched to any gene: 7. The CDR3 DNA reads as TGTGCCAGCAGCATATGGACAGGAAAGAACACTGAAGCTTTCTTT. This sequence encodes CASSIWTGKNTEAFF. The full variable domain, with the rest looked up from reference TRBV13 and TRBJ1-1, is AAGVIQSPRHLIKEKRETATLKCYPIPRHDTVYWYQQGPGQDPQFLISFYEKMQSDKGSIPDRFSAQQFSDYHSELNMSSLELGDSALYFCASSIWTGKNTEAFFGQGTRLTVV.

V gene TRBV18 combines with J gene TRBJ2-7; 10 nucleotides agree with TRBD2. The CDR3 runs to 17 residues. Germline V lookup: CDR1 KGHSH, CDR2 LQKENI. Germline trimming cut 0 bases from V and 7 bases from J; bases unmatched to any gene: 12. This CDR3 is CASSPPSLAGARREQYF. The CDR3, as DNA: TGTGCCAGCTCACCACCGAGCCTAGCGGGAGCCAGGAGGGAGCAGTACTTC.

This clone was counted a few times. This sequence joins TRBV6-6 and TRBJ1-1, with D tentatively TRBD1 (6 bases). Germline V gene lookup returns CDR1 MNHNY and CDR2 SVGAGI (reference sequence). The V end was cut by 2 bases, the J end by 1 base, with 8 bases between. The CDR3 loop spans 14 amino acids. The CDR3 is CASSYKGENTEAFF. As DNA, the CDR3 is TGTGCCAGCAGTTACAAGGGGGAGAACACTGAAGCTTTCTTT.